This T cell receptor (beta chain) emerged from a study of T cells in women clearing cervical HPV infection. On this clone: The observed sequence ends 3 residues before the CDR3 terminus, with the missing tail filled in from the germline J gene.

Assay: immunoSEQ multiplex PCR; the TCRdb copy retains only in-frame clones and omits some. The sample table includes more than 20,000 clones. The V gene lost 1 base and the J gene lost 0 bases, with 10 bases spanning the gap. CDR1 SGHDT and CDR2 YYEEEE come from the germline V gene. CDR3 length equals 15 residues. Sequencing input: blood buffy coat. The J gene is TRBJ2-5, the V gene TRBV5-6; unclear D gene. This TCR was sampled from a woman aged 18 to 75 with a cervical HPV16 infection that either progressed to CIN3+ or cleared (not recorded which). The part of the CDR3 DNA that was read is TGTGCCAGCAGCTTGCTTACAGAGTACCAAGAGACC. It encodes CASSLLTEYQET. The full CDR3 protein is CASSLLTEYQETQYF.